The sequence of this T cell receptor (beta chain) was determined in a study of cytomegalovirus exposure and HLA in healthy donors. The PCR employed 60 Vbeta primers together with 13 Jbeta primers. Using immunoSEQ multiplex PCR, the repertoire was profiled, and TCRdb retains in-frame clones only, with some absent. The sample holds roughly 99,000 clones, roughly 80% seen once. Germline V gene lookup returns CDR1 SGDLS and CDR2 YYNGEE. The CDR3 extends over 17 amino acids. V lost 0 bases and J lost 7; bases outside the gene matches: 11. This TCR was sampled from a man aged 55 to 70 in good health and CMV-seropositive. What was sequenced was PBMCs. This chain joins TRBV9 and TRBJ2-1; TRBD2 matches at 9 bases. The CDR3 nucleotides read TGTGCCAGCAGCGTAGCGGTTAGCGGGGGCCCGGGGAATGAGCAGTTCTTC. This sequence encodes CASSVAVSGGPGNEQFF.